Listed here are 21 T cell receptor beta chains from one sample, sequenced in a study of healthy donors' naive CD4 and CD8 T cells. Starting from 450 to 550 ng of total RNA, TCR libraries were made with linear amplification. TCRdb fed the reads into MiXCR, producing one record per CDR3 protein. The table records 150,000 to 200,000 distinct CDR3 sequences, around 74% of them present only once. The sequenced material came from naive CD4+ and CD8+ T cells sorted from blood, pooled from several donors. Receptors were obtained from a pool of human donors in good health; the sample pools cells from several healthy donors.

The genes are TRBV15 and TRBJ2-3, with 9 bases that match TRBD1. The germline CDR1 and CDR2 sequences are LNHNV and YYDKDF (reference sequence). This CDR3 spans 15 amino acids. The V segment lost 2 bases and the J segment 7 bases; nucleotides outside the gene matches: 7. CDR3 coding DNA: TGTGCCACCAGCAGAAATGGACAGGGGTCATATACGCAGTATTTT. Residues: CATSRNGQGSYTQYF.

CDR3: CAWSVSQETQYF. CDR3 DNA: TGTGCCTGGAGTGTCTCCCAAGAGACCCAGTACTTC. This rearrangement joins TRBV30 to TRBJ2-5; D is undetermined. Trimming took off 0 bases at V and 1 base at J, with 3 bases between the two ends. This CDR3 spans 12 amino acids. Germline lookup yields CDR1 GTSNPN and CDR2 SVGIG (reference sequence).

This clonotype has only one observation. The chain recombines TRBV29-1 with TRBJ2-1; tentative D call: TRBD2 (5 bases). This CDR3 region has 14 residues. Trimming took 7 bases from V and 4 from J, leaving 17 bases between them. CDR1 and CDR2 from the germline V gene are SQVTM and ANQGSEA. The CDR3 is CSAQRDSGYNEQFF. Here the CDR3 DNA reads TGCAGCGCCCAACGGGATTCGGGTTACAATGAGCAGTTCTTC.

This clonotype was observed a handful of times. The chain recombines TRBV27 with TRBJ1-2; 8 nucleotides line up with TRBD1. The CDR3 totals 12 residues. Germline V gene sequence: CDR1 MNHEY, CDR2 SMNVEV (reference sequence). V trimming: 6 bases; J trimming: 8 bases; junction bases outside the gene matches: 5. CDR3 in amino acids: CASRNTGGGYTF. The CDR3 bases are TGTGCCAGCAGGAACACAGGGGGAGGCTACACCTTC.

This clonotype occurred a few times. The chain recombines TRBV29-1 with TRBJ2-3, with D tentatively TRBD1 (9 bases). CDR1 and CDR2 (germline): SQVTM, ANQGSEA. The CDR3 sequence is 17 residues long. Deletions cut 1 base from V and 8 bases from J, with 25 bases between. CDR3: CSVEVTGGLAGTGTQYF. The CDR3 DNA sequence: TGCAGCGTTGAAGTGACAGGGGGTTTAGCGGGAACGGGTACGCAGTATTTT.

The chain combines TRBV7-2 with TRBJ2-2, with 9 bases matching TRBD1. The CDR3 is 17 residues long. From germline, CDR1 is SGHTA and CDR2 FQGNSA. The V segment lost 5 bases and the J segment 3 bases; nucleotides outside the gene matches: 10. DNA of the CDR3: TGTGCCAGCAGCCGAGTACCACAGGGGGCAGACACCGGGGAGCTGTTTTTT. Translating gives CASSRVPQGADTGELFF.

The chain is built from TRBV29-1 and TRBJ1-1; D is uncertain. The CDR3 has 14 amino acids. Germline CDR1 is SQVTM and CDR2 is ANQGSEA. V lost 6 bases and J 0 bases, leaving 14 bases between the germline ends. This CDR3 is CSVSRTGLNTEAFF. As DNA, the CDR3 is TGCAGCGTAAGCCGGACGGGCTTGAACACTGAAGCTTTCTTT.

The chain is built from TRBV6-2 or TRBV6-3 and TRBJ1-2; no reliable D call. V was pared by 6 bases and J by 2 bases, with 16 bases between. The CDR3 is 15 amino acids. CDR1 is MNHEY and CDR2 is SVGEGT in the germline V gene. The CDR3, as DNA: TGTGCCAGCAGCAACCCCACTAAAGGCAACTATGGCTACACCTTC. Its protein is CASSNPTKGNYGYTF.

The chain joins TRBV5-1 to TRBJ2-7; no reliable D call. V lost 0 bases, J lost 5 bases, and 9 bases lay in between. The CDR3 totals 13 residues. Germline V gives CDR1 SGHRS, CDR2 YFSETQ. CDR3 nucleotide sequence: TGCGCCAGCAGCTTGGCCAGGTGGCACGAGCAGTACTTC. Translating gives CASSLARWHEQYF.

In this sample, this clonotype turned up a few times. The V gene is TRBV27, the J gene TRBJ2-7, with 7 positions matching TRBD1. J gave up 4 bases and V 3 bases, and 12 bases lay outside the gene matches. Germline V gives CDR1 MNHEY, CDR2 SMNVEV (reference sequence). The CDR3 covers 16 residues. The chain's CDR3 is CASSFTPGQAGYEQYF. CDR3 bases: TGTGCCAGCAGTTTTACACCCGGACAGGCGGGTTACGAGCAGTACTTC.

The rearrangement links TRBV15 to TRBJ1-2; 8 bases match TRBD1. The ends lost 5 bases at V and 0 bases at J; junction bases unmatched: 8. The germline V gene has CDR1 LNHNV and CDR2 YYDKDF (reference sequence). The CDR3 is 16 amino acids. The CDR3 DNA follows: TGTGCCACCAGCGCGGCAGGGGGCCGAGCTAACTATGGCTACACCTTC. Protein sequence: CATSAAGGRANYGYTF.

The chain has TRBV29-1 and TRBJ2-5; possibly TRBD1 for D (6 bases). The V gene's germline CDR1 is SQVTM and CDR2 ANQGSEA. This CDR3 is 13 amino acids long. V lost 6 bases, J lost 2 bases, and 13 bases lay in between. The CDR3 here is CSVRDTPQETQYF. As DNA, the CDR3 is TGCAGCGTCCGGGACACTCCTCAAGAGACCCAGTACTTC.

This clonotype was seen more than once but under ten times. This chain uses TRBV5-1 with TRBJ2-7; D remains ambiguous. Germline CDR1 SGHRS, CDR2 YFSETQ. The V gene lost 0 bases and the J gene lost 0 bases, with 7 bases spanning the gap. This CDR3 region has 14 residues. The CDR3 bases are TGCGCCAGCAGCTTGGTTGGCGGCTCCTACGAGCAGTACTTC. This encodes CASSLVGGSYEQYF.

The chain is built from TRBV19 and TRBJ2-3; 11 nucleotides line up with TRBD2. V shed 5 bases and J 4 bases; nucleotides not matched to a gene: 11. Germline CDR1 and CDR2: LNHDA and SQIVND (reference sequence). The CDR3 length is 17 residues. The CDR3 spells CASSVSLAGALSDTQYF. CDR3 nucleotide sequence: TGTGCCAGTAGTGTCTCACTAGCGGGAGCGCTTTCAGATACGCAGTATTTT. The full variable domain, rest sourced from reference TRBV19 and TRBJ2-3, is DGGITQSPKYLFRKEGQNVTLSCEQNLNHDAMYWYRQDPGQGLRLIYYSQIVNDFQKGDIAEGYSVSREKKESFPLTVTSAQKNPTAFYLCASSVSLAGALSDTQYFGPGTRLTVL.

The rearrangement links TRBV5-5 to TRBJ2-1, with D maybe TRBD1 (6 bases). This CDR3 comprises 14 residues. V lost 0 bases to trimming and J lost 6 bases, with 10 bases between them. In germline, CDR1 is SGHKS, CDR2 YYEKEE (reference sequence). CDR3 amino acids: CASSLDGQSNEQFF. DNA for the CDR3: TGTGCCAGCAGCTTGGATGGACAGAGCAATGAGCAGTTCTTC.

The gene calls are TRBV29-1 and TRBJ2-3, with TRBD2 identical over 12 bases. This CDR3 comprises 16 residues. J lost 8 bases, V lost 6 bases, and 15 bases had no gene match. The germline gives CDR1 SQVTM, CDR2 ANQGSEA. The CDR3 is CSVRWTSGMQLGTQYF. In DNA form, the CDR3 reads TGCAGCGTCCGATGGACTAGCGGGATGCAATTGGGTACGCAGTATTTT.

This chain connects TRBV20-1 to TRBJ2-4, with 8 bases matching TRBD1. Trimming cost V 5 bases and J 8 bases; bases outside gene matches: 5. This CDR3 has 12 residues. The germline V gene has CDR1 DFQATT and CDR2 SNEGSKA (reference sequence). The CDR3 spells CSAEDRADIQYF. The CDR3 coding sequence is TGCAGTGCTGAGGACAGGGCTGACATTCAGTACTTC.

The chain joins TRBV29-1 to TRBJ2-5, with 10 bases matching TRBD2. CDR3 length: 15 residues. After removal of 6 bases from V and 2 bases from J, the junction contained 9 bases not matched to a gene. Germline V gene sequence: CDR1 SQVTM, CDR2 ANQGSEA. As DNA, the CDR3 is TGCAGCGTCCAATCTAGCGGGAGCCTACAAGAGACCCAGTACTTC. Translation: CSVQSSGSLQETQYF.

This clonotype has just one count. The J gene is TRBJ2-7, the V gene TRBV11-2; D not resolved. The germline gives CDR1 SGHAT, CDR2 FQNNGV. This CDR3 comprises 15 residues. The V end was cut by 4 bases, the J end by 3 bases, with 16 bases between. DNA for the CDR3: TGTGCCAGCAGCTCCGCACCCGGGCCCCTCTACGAGCAGTACTTC. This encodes CASSSAPGPLYEQYF.

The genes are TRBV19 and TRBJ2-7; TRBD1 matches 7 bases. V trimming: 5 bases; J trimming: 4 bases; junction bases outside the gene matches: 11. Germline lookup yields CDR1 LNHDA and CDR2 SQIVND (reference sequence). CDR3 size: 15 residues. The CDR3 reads CASSPTGDPLYEQYF. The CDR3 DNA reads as TGTGCCAGTAGTCCTACAGGGGACCCGCTGTACGAGCAGTACTTC.

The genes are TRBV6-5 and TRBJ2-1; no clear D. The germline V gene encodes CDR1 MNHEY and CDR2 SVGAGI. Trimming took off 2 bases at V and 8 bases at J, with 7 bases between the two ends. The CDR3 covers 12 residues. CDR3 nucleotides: TGTGCCAGCAGTTACCCAGGCGATGAGCAGTTCTTC. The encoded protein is CASSYPGDEQFF.